Listed below are T cell receptor beta chains from one sample, sequenced in a study of cytomegalovirus exposure and HLA in healthy donors. The table came from immunoSEQ multiplex PCR; TCRdb's copy has only in-frame clones and leaves some out. The data show approximately 160,000 clones, 91% seen once. The sample was PBMCs. The receptors originated from a woman between 18 and 30 years old in good health and CMV-seropositive. Each CDR3 is given with its conserved first and last residue. The D gene is left open where the match is weak. Part of the rows lack a size; the others show once, few, many or a class for expanded clones.

d_gene,v_gene,abundance,j_gene,CDR3nt,CDR3aa
NA,TRBV4-3,NA,TRBJ1-4,TGCGCCAGCAGCCAAGATCCACGGCGCAGGGCAGGTGAAAAACTGTTTTTT,CASSQDPRRRAGEKLFF
NA,TRBV11-2,once,TRBJ1-1,TGTGCCAGCAGCTCCCGGGCGCAGGGCCTTGATCGGGACACTGAAGCTTTCTTT,CASSSRAQGLDRDTEAFF
NA,TRBV6-1,NA,TRBJ2-2,TGTGCCAGCAGTGAAGTATTCACGAGGCGAGACGGGGAGCTGTTTTTT,CASSEVFTRRDGELFF
TRBD2,TRBV13,NA,TRBJ2-7,TGTGCCAGCAGTTCTATGGGGGAGGGGACTATCTCCTACGAGCAGTACTTC,CASSSMGEGTISYEQYF
TRBD2,TRBV7-9,NA,TRBJ2-5,TGTGCCAGCAGCGAACTAACTAGCGGAAAAGAGACCCAGTACTTC,CASSELTSGKETQYF
NA,TRBV6-1,once,TRBJ2-5,TGTGCCAGCGGGAGAGAGACCCAGTACTTC,CASGRETQYF
TRBD2,TRBV18,NA,TRBJ2-3,TGTGCCAGCTCTATAGACGGGAGGGCCGTCTTTACAGATACGCAGTATTTT,CASSIDGRAVFTDTQYF
NA,TRBV10-2,NA,TRBJ1-1,TGCGCCAGCAGTGAGTACTCAGGGGCCACTGAAGCTTTCTTT,CASSEYSGATEAFF
NA,TRBV2,NA,TRBJ2-1,TGTGCCAGCAGTGAATCACAGTATTGGGAGCAGTTCTTC,CASSESQYWEQFF
TRBD1,TRBV28,NA,TRBJ1-2,TGTGCCAGCAGTTATGACAGGGACTATGGCTACACCTTC,CASSYDRDYGYTF
TRBD1,TRBV5-1,NA,TRBJ2-3,TGCGCCAGCAGCTTCAATTCGGGCAGGGGGACAGATACGCAGTATTTT,CASSFNSGRGTDTQYF
NA,TRBV7-2,NA,TRBJ1-1,TGTGCCAGCAGCTTATTGGGGACAACTGAAGCTTTCTTT,CASSLLGTTEAFF
NA,TRBV7-6,NA,TRBJ2-2,TGTGCCAGCAGCTTGTCTGCTAGCTCCACCGGGGAGCTGTTTTTT,CASSLSASSTGELFF
NA,TRBV4-2,NA,TRBJ2-4,TGTGCCAGCAGCCTGGAGGAGCGGGACATTCAGTACTTC,CASSLEERDIQYF
TRBD1,TRBV6-5,NA,TRBJ1-5,TGTGCCAGCAGTTACGAGGCAGGGGGTCAGCCCCAGCATTTT,CASSYEAGGQPQHF
TRBD2,TRBV7-6,NA,TRBJ2-2,TGTGCCAGCAGCTTACCTGGACTAGCGGGGATCGGGGAGCTGTTTTTT,CASSLPGLAGIGELFF
NA,TRBV6-6,NA,TRBJ2-3,TGTGCCAGCAGTTACATCGCGGATACGCAGTATTTT,CASSYIADTQYF
NA,TRBV5-1,NA,TRBJ2-5,TGCGCCAGCAGCTTGGCGGAGACCCAGTACTTC,CASSLAETQYF
NA,TRBV9,NA,TRBJ2-3,TGTGCCAGCAGCGTAGCTACAGGGTTAGATACGCAGTATTTT,CASSVATGLDTQYF
NA,TRBV19,NA,TRBJ1-5,TGTGCCAGTAGCAATCAGGGGACCCCTAGCAATCAGCCCCAGCATTTT,CASSNQGTPSNQPQHF
NA,TRBV27,NA,TRBJ2-5,TGTGCCAGCAGTGGGGGCGGCTGGGCCCAGTACTTC,CASSGGGWAQYF
TRBD2,TRBV16,NA,TRBJ2-1,TGTGCCAGCAGCTATCTAAAGGGAGGGGCCTACAATGAGCAGTTCTTC,CASSYLKGGAYNEQFF
NA,TRBV5-1,NA,TRBJ2-1,TGCGCCAGCAGCTTGATGGCTGCCCGCAAAACCTACAATGAGCAGTTCTTC,CASSLMAARKTYNEQFF
TRBD2,TRBV27,NA,TRBJ2-5,TGTGCCAGCAGTTTATGGCGGGGGGGCCAAGAGACCCAGTACTTC,CASSLWRGGQETQYF
NA,TRBV18,NA,TRBJ2-7,TGTGCCAGCTCACCCCGACCACTAGATTGGCGTGCCGGTTACGAGCAGTACTTC,CASSPRPLDWRAGYEQYF
NA,TRBV6-5,once,TRBJ1-5,TGTGCCAGCAGACCCTCAGGGTACAATCAGCCCCAGCATTTT,CASRPSGYNQPQHF
NA,TRBV5-4,NA,TRBJ2-1,TGTGCCAGCAGCGTAACAGGGGGGGGCTACAATGAGCAGTTCTTC,CASSVTGGGYNEQFF
NA,TRBV15,NA,TRBJ1-5,TGTGCCACCAGCAGAGTCAGCATCAGGGGCAATCAGCCCCAGCATTTT,CATSRVSIRGNQPQHF
NA,TRBV9,once,TRBJ2-2,TGTGCCAGCAGCGAGACAGGTGGGGGTTGGGGGGAGCTGTTTTTT,CASSETGGGWGELFF
NA,TRBV7-2,NA,TRBJ2-3,TGTGCCAGCAGCCTCCGGCGGATAGCGAGGGCAGATACGCAGTATTTT,CASSLRRIARADTQYF
NA,TRBV6-1,NA,TRBJ2-5,TGTGCCACGCTCCTGGGGGGGCCCCAAGAGACCCAGTACTTC,CATLLGGPQETQYF
TRBD1,TRBV4-3,NA,TRBJ2-1,TGCGCCAGCAGCCAAATACAGGGGCTTTCCTACAATGAGCAGTTCTTC,CASSQIQGLSYNEQFF
NA,TRBV9,NA,TRBJ1-1,TGTGCCAGCAGCGTAGATCCAGACGTCCGGGAGAACACTGAAGCTTTCTTT,CASSVDPDVRENTEAFF
TRBD1,TRBV30,NA,TRBJ2-1,TGTGCCTGGAGTCCGGGACAGGGTGGCTACAATGAGCAGTTCTTC,CAWSPGQGGYNEQFF
TRBD2,TRBV5-1,NA,TRBJ2-1,TGCGCCAGCTCAAGGGGGACTAGCCTCTTCCATGAGCAGTTCTTC,CASSRGTSLFHEQFF
NA,TRBV7-2,NA,TRBJ1-2,TGTGCCAGCAGCTTGAACCAGGGGAGAGGCTACACCTTC,CASSLNQGRGYTF
TRBD1,TRBV7-9,NA,TRBJ1-5,TGTGCCAGCAGCTCCGGGACAGGGGGCAGTCAGCCCCAGCATTTT,CASSSGTGGSQPQHF
TRBD2,TRBV11-2,NA,TRBJ2-1,TGTGCCAGCAGCTTAATGGCTAGCGGGGGGGAATACAATGAGCAGTTCTTC,CASSLMASGGEYNEQFF
NA,TRBV15,NA,TRBJ2-7,TGTGCCACCAGCAGTGGGGCATGGGGCAAGGACGAGCAGTACTTC,CATSSGAWGKDEQYF
NA,TRBV6-5,NA,TRBJ1-1,TGTGCCAGCAGTTACTCCCGGGAGAGGATGAACACTGAAGCTTTCTTT,CASSYSRERMNTEAFF
TRBD2,TRBV27,NA,TRBJ2-1,TGTGCCAGCAGTTTTAGCGGGGGGGCAAATGAGCAGTTCTTC,CASSFSGGANEQFF
TRBD2,TRBV6-6,few,TRBJ2-7,TGTGCCAGCACCTTGACTAGCGGGGGCTACGAGCAGTACTTC,CASTLTSGGYEQYF
TRBD2,TRBV9,NA,TRBJ2-7,TGTGCCAGCAGCCCGCGGGAGCGGGGGACCTACGAGCAGTACTTC,CASSPRERGTYEQYF
NA,TRBV4-2,NA,TRBJ2-2,TGTGCCAGCAGCTCCGACTACTACTCGAACACCGGGGAGCTGTTTTTT,CASSSDYYSNTGELFF